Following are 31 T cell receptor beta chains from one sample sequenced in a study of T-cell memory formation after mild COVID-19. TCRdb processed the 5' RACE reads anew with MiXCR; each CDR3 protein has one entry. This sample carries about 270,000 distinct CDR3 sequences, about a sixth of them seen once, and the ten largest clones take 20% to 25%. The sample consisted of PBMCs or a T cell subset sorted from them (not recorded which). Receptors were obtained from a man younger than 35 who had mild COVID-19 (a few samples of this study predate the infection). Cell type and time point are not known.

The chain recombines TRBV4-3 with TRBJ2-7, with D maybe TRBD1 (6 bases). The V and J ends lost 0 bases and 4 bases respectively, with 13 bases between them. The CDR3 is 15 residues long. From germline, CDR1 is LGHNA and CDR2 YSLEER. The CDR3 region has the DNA TGCGCCAGCAGCCAAGAGACCGGGACACAATACGAGCAGTACTTC. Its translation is CASSQETGTQYEQYF.

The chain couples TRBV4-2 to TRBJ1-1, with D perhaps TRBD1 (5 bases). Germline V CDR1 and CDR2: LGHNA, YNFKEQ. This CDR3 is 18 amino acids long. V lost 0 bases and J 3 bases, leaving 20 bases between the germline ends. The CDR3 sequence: CASSQDQMVSVGDTEAFF. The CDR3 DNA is TGTGCCAGCAGCCAAGATCAGATGGTCTCGGTAGGGGACACTGAAGCTTTCTTT.

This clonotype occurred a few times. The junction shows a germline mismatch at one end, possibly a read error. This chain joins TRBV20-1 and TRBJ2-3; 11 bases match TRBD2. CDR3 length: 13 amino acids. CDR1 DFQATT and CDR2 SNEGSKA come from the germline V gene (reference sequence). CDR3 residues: CRATSGGSDTQYF. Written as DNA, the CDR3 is TGCAGAGCTACTAGCGGGGGTTCGGATACGCAGTATTTT.

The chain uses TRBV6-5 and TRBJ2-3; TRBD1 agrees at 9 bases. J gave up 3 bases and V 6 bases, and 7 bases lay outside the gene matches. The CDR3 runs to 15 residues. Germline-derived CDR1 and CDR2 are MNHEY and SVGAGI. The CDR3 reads CASRSPGTGTDTQYF. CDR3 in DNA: TGTGCCAGCAGATCACCCGGGACAGGGACAGATACGCAGTATTTT.

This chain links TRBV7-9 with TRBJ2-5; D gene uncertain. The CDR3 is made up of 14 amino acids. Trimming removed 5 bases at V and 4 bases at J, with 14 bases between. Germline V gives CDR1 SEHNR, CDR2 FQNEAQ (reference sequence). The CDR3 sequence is CASSPRPTPETQYF. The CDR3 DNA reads TGTGCCAGCAGCCCGCGACCGACCCCAGAGACCCAGTACTTC.

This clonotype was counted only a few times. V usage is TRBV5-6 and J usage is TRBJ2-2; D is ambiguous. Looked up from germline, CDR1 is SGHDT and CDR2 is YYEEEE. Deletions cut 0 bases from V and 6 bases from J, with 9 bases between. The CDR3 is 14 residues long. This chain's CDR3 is CASSLAHLSGELFF. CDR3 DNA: TGTGCCAGCAGCTTGGCTCATTTGTCCGGGGAGCTGTTTTTT.

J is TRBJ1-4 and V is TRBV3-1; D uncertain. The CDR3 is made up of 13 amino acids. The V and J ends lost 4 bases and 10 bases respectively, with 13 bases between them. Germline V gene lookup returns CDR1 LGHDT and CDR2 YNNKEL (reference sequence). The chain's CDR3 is CASSPPGIGKLFF. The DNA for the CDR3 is TGTGCCAGCAGCCCTCCAGGTATCGGAAAACTGTTTTTT.

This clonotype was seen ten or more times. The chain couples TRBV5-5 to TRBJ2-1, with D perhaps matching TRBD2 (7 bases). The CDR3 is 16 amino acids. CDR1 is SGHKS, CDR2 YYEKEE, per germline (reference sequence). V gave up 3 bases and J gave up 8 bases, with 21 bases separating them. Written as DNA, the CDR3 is TGTGCCAGCAGCTCCGGTCTGGGGGGGCATATCGATGAGCAGTTCTTC. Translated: CASSSGLGGHIDEQFF. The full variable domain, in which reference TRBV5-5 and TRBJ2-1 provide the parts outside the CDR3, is DAGVTQSPTHLIKTRGQQVTLRCSPISGHKSVSWYQQVLGQGPQFIFQYYEKEERGRGNFPDRFSARQFPNYSSELNVNALLLGDSALYLCASSSGLGGHIDEQFFGPGTRLTVL.

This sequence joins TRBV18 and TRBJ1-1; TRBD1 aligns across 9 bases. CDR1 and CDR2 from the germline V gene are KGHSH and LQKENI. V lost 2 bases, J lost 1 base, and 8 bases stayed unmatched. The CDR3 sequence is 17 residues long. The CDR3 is CASSPKVTGGENTEAFF. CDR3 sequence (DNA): TGTGCCAGCTCACCAAAGGTTACAGGGGGCGAGAACACTGAAGCTTTCTTT.

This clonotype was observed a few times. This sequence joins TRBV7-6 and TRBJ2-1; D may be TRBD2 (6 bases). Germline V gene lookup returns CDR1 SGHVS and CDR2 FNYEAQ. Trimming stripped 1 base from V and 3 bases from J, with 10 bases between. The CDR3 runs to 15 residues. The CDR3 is CASSLEAGNYNEQFF. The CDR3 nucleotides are TGTGCCAGCAGCTTAGAGGCGGGGAACTACAATGAGCAGTTCTTC.

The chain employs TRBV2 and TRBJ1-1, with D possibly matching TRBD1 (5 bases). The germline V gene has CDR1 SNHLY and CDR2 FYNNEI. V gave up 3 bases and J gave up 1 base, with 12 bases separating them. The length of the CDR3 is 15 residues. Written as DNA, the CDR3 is TGTGCCAGCAGTGATGTTAGGGGCACGAACACTGAAGCTTTCTTT. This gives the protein CASSDVRGTNTEAFF.

The CDR3 reads CASSSSGDPYNEQFF. The CDR3 DNA reads TGTGCCAGCAGCTCGAGCGGGGACCCCTACAATGAGCAGTTCTTC. V is TRBV7-9 and J is TRBJ2-1; 7 positions agree with TRBD2. This CDR3 comprises 15 residues. V shed 4 bases, J shed 2 bases, and the junction held 5 bases outside the gene matches. Germline CDR1 and CDR2: SEHNR and FQNEAQ (reference sequence). Using reference TRBV7-9 and TRBJ2-1 for the parts outside the CDR3, the full variable domain is DTGVSQNPRHKITKRGQNVTFRCDPISEHNRLYWYRQTLGQGPEFLTYFQNEAQLEKSRLLSDRFSAERPKGSFSTLEIQRTEQGDSAMYLCASSSSGDPYNEQFFGPGTRLTVL.

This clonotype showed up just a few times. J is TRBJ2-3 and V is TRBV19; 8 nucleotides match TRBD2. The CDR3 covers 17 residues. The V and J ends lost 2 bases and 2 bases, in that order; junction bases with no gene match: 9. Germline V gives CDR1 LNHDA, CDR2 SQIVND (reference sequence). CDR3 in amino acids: CASSINPSGGVTDTQYF. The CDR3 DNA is TGTGCCAGTAGTATAAACCCCAGCGGGGGAGTCACAGATACGCAGTATTTT.

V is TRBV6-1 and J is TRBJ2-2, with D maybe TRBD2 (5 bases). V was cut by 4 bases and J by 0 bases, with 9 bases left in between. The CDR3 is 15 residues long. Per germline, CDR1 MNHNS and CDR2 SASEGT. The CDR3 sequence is CASSVMRANTGELFF. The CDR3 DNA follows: TGTGCCAGCAGTGTCATGAGGGCGAACACCGGGGAGCTGTTTTTT.

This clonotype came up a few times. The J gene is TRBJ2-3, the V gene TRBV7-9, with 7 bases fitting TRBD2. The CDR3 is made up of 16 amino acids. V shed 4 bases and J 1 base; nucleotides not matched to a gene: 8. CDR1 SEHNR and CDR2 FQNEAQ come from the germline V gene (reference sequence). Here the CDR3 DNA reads TGTGCCAGCAGCTCCCTATCGGGGAGGGGCACAGATACGCAGTATTTT. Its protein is CASSSLSGRGTDTQYF.

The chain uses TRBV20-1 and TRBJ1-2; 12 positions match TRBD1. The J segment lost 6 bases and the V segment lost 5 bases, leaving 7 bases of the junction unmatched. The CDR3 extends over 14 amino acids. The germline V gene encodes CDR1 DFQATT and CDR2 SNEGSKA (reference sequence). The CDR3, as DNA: TGCAGTGCTGGGACAGGGGGCGCTTTGGATGGCTACACCTTC. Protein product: CSAGTGGALDGYTF.

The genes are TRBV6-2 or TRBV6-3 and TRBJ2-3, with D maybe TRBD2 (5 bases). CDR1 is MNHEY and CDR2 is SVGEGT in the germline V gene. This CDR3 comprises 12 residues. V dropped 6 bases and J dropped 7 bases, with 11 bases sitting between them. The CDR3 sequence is CASSLQRHTQYF. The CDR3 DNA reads TGTGCCAGCAGCCTCCAGCGGCATACGCAGTATTTT.

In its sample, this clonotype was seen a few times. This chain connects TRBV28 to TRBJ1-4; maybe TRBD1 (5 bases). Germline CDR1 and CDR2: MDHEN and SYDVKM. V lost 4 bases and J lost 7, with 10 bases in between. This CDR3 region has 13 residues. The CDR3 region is CASSSGFLEKLFF. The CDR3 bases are TGTGCCAGCAGTTCAGGGTTCCTTGAAAAACTGTTTTTT.

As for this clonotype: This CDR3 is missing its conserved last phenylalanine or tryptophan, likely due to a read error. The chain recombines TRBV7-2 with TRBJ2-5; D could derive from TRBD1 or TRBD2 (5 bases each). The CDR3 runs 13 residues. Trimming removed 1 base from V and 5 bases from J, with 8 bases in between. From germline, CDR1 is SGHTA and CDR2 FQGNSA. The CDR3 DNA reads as TGTGCCAGCAGCTTAGTCAGGGACGAGACCCAGTACTTA. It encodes CASSLVRDETQYL.

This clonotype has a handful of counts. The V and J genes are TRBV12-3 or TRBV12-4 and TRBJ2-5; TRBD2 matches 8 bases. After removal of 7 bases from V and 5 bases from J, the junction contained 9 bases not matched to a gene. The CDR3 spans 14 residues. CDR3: CASTREGMWETQYF. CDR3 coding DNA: TGTGCCAGCACCCGGGAGGGGATGTGGGAGACCCAGTACTTC.

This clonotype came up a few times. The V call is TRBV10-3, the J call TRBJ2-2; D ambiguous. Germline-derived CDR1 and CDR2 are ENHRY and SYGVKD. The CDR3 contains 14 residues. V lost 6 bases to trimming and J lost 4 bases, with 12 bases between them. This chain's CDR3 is CAIRSASGTGELFF. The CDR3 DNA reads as TGTGCCATCAGGAGTGCTTCGGGCACCGGGGAGCTGTTTTTT.

The CDR3 region is CASIFWGGSTDTQYF. Here the CDR3 DNA reads TGTGCCAGCATCTTCTGGGGGGGGAGCACAGATACGCAGTATTTT. V usage is TRBV6-6 and J usage is TRBJ2-3; TRBD2 matches at 7 bases. Looked up from germline, CDR1 is MNHNY and CDR2 is SVGAGI (reference sequence). Trimming took 7 bases from V and 0 from J; bases not matched to a gene: 7. The CDR3 is 15 amino acids.

CDR3 sequence reads: CASSSTSAGGTDTDTQYF. In DNA form, the CDR3 reads TGTGCCAGCAGTTCCACGTCAGCGGGGGGGACCGACACAGATACGCAGTATTTT. This chain joins TRBV6-5 and TRBJ2-3; 10 bases are shared with TRBD2. In germline, CDR1 is MNHEY, CDR2 SVGAGI. Unmatched junction bases numbered 12, after V lost 4 bases and J lost 2 bases. There are 18 residues in the CDR3.

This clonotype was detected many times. The CDR3, as DNA: TGTGCCAGCAGTTACCGACCTTGGACTAGCCTCGGGGAGACCCAGTACTTC. It is translated as CASSYRPWTSLGETQYF. The chain employs TRBV6-2 or TRBV6-3 and TRBJ2-5; 8 bases agree with TRBD2. The CDR3 has 17 residues. Per the germline V gene, CDR1 is MNHEY and CDR2 is SVGEGT. J gave up 5 bases and V 2 bases, and 13 bases lay outside the gene matches.

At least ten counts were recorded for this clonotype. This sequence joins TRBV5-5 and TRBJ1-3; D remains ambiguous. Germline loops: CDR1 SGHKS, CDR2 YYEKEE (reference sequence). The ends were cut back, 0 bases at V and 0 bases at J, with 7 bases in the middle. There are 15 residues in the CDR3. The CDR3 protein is CASSLVAGSGNTIYF. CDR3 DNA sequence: TGTGCCAGCAGCTTGGTGGCAGGCTCTGGAAACACCATATATTTT.

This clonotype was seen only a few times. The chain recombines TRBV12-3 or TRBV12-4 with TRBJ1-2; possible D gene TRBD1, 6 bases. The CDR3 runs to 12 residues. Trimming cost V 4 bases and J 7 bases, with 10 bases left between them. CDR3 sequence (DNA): TGTGCCAGCAGTTCACAGGGCGGTGGCTACACCTTC. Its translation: CASSSQGGGYTF.

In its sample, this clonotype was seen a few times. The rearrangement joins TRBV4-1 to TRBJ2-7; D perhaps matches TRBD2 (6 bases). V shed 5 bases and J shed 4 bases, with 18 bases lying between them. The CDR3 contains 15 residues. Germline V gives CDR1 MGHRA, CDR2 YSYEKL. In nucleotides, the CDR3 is TGCGCCAGCAGCAACCGGGACGGTGGGGGGTACGAGCAGTACTTC. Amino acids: CASSNRDGGGYEQYF.

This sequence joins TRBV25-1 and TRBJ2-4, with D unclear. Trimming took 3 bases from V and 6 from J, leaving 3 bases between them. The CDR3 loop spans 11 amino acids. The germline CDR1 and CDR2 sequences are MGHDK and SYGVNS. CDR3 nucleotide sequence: TGTGCCAGCAGTGACTCAAACATTCAGTACTTC. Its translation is CASSDSNIQYF.

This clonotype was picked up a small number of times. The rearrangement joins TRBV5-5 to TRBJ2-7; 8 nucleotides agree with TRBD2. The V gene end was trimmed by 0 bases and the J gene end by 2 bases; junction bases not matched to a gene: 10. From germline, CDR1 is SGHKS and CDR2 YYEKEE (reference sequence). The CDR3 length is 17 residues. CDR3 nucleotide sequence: TGTGCCAGCAGCTTGGGATTGGCGGGGGGCAACCCCTACGAGCAGTACGTC. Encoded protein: CASSLGLAGGNPYEQYV.

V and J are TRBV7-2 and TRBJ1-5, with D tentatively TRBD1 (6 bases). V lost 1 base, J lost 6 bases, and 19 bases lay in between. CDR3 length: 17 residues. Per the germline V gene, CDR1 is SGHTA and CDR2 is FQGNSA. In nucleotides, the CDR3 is TGTGCCAGCAGCTTAGAGGGGGGCAGGGTAGGGGGTCAGCCCCAGCATTTT. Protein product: CASSLEGGRVGGQPQHF.

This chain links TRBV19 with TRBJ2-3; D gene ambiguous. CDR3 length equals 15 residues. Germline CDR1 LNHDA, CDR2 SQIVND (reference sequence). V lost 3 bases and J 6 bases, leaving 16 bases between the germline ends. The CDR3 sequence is CASSIMGGKADTQYF. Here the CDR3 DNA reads TGTGCCAGTAGTATTATGGGCGGAAAGGCGGATACGCAGTATTTT. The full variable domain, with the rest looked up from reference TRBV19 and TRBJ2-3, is DGGITQSPKYLFRKEGQNVTLSCEQNLNHDAMYWYRQDPGQGLRLIYYSQIVNDFQKGDIAEGYSVSREKKESFPLTVTSAQKNPTAFYLCASSIMGGKADTQYFGPGTRLTVL.